The T cell receptor beta chain under discussion was sequenced for a study of control samples from healthy donors and cancer patients. The trim removed 6 bases at V and 4 bases at J, leaving 8 bases unmatched. CDR1 and CDR2 from the germline V gene are MNHEY and SVGAGI. CDR3 size: 14 residues. Sequenced by immunoSEQ multiplex PCR; TCRdb stores in-frame clones only, minus some. The table includes 100,000 to 120,000 clones, approximately 82% detected once. This clonotype was obtained from a man between 18 and 29 years old in good health. What was sequenced was blood. The V and J genes are TRBV6-5 and TRBJ1-2, with 7 bases matching TRBD1. The CDR3 DNA reads TGTGCCAGCAGATCCACAGGGGACGCCTATGGCTACACCTTC. It translates to CASRSTGDAYGYTF.